What follows are 7 T cell receptor beta chains derived from one specimen sequenced in a study of T cells after yellow fever vaccination. One entry per CDR3 protein, called by TCRdb with MiXCR from the 5' RACE reads. The sample contains 450,000 to 550,000 distinct CDR3 sequences, 15% to 20% of which appear only once. Sample: PBMCs, taken 15 days after the yellow fever booster vaccination. These receptors all come from a man aged 30-40 years who received the YFV17D yellow fever vaccine.

This chain connects TRBV10-3 to TRBJ2-1, with TRBD1 matching over 8 bases. V dropped 6 bases and J dropped 7; count of bases not matched to a gene: 5. In germline, CDR1 is ENHRY, CDR2 SYGVKD. The CDR3 has 13 amino acids. CDR3 residues: CAIRDRVGNEQFF. The CDR3 coding sequence is TGTGCCATCAGGGACAGGGTGGGGAATGAGCAGTTCTTC.

This clonotype was seen a few times. CDR3 DNA: TGTGCCAGCAGTTACTCGAGTGGCTCTGGGGCCAACGTCCTGACTTTC. Protein product: CASSYSSGSGANVLTF. This sequence joins TRBV6-5 and TRBJ2-6; D is ambiguous. Germline-derived CDR1 and CDR2 are MNHEY and SVGAGI. V lost 0 bases and J lost 0, with 6 bases in between. CDR3 length: 16 amino acids.

The chain couples TRBV20-1 to TRBJ2-3, with 9 bases identical to TRBD2. V lost 6 bases and J lost 1; bases outside the gene matches: 11. The CDR3 covers 16 residues. Germline values: CDR1 DFQATT, CDR2 SNEGSKA (reference sequence). In DNA form, the CDR3 reads TGCAGTGCAAAGGGGGCGGGAGGGCTCGGCACAGATACGCAGTATTTT. Residues: CSAKGAGGLGTDTQYF.

This clonotype was recorded a few times. The chain couples TRBV5-1 to TRBJ2-7; D remains ambiguous. Germline V gene lookup returns CDR1 SGHRS and CDR2 YFSETQ. Trimming removed 5 bases at V and 6 bases at J, with 21 bases between. This CDR3 spans 15 amino acids. The CDR3 protein is CASSGIQGDSVEQYF. CDR3 in DNA: TGCGCCAGCAGTGGTATACAAGGAGACTCGGTCGAGCAGTACTTC.

V and J are TRBV7-9 and TRBJ2-2; D unresolved. The CDR3 loop spans 15 amino acids. CDR1 is SEHNR and CDR2 is FQNEAQ in the germline V gene (reference sequence). Trimming removed 1 base at V and 5 bases at J, with 11 bases between. CDR3 DNA sequence: TGTGCCAGCAGCTTAGAAATGGGATCTACCGGGGAGCTGTTTTTT. Protein sequence: CASSLEMGSTGELFF. Full variable domain (remainder filled in from reference TRBV7-9 and TRBJ2-2): DTGVSQNPRHKITKRGQNVTFRCDPISEHNRLYWYRQTLGQGPEFLTYFQNEAQLEKSRLLSDRFSAERPKGSFSTLEIQRTEQGDSAMYLCASSLEMGSTGELFFGEGSRLTVL.

The V and J genes are TRBV15 and TRBJ2-1; D not certain. The CDR3 is 14 residues long. Germline V CDR1 and CDR2: LNHNV, YYDKDF (reference sequence). Trimming left V 0 bases short and J 4 bases short, with 7 bases between. The DNA of the CDR3 is TGTGCCACCAGCAGAGATGGAGTTTACAATGAGCAGTTCTTC. As protein: CATSRDGVYNEQFF. The full variable domain, with the rest looked up from reference TRBV15 and TRBJ2-1, is DAMVIQNPRYQVTQFGKPVTLSCSQTLNHNVMYWYQQKSSQAPKLLFHYYDKDFNNEADTPDNFQSRRPNTSFCFLDIRSPGLGDTAMYLCATSRDGVYNEQFFGPGTRLTVL.

This clonotype was detected ten times or more. This chain uses TRBV28 with TRBJ2-7, with D maybe TRBD2 (5 bases). From germline, CDR1 is MDHEN and CDR2 SYDVKM. The V and J ends lost 5 bases and 2 bases respectively, with 10 bases between them. The CDR3 has 13 amino acids. CDR3 sequence reads: CASSPGITYEQYF. The CDR3 DNA follows: TGTGCCAGCAGTCCCGGGATTACCTACGAGCAGTACTTC.